This TCR beta chain was obtained from a study of blood T cell repertoires in COVID-19. Study at large: Nucleic acid was either cDNA or gDNA, and it came from T cells, B-cell-depleted T cells, or PBMCs.

Residents of about two dozen US areas, aged about 18 to 89 years, made up the participants. Grouping used clinical history reported by participants in a survey and questionnaire. The protocol was immunoSEQ multiplex PCR, while the TCRdb copy is restricted to in-frame clones and leaves out a portion. The sample holds more than 300,000 clones, around 89% seen once. The CDR3 covers 18 residues. The V gene end was trimmed by 3 bases and the J gene end by 5 bases; junction bases not matched to a gene: 18. CDR1 MGHRA and CDR2 YSYEKL come from the germline V gene. This TCR came from a woman aged 18-29 years who had recovered from COVID-19. The sample was PBMCs or T cells enriched from blood (not recorded which). This chain joins TRBV4-1 and TRBJ2-7, with 8 bases aligning to TRBD2. CDR3 sequence: CASSQQPAVAGGPNEQYF. CDR3 DNA: TGCGCCAGCAGCCAGCAACCCGCCGTGGCGGGGGGCCCCAACGAGCAGTACTTC.